Given below is one TCR beta chain in context. This clonotype was seen a handful of times. The antigen it recognizes is unknown. Within one base of it there is no much larger clone, and no base qualities were kept. Amplification of TCR beta CDR3 regions was carried out from RNA transcripts. The TCR CDR3 was subjected to a first round of RT-PCR using the HTBI primer set and the Qiagen OneStep RT-PCR kit. Libraries were constructed in a second round of multiplex PCR, after which size selection and purification were performed. Paired-end sequencing of the libraries was performed with 100 bp reads on an Illumina HiSeq2000. In the authors' own workflow: SOAPnuke was used to process the raw data, throwing out any read that contained adapters or uncalled bases, had a mean Phred below 15, or lacked an exact constant-primer or identifier match. COPE v1.2.5 was used to merge the high-quality paired reads, and each unique nucleotide sequence was defined as a clonotype. MiTCR v1.1 was used to align the clonotypes against IMGT TRBV, TRBD and TRBJ reference segments. The analysis was restricted to V-J combinations with a frequency above 0.0001, which together covered 99.2% of the repertoires. The TCS score was defined as F50 (clonal expansion) divided by E x V (chaos), with BLOSUM62-based TCRdist calculated between CDR3 peptides within each V-J. Welch's t-statistics and random forest reduced 450 to 600 V-J features to roughly 13, which were used in a naive Bayes classifier (R e1071). TCRdb passed the public sequencing reads through fastp at Q25 and MiXCR, retaining productive beta sequences. Merged by CDR3 protein, the rows form single entries marked with the most common genes and DNA. The V and J calls shown here were made by TCRdb, not taken from the authors' results. Across this sample there are 500,000 to 750,000 distinct CDR3 sequences, with approximately 14% seen only once. The ten largest account for under 7.5% of the sample.

Stable Graves' hyperthyroidism was defined as no progression to ophthalmopathy during 18 months of follow-up. Hyperthyroidism patients were newly diagnosed, with disease duration under 2 months, and aged 18 to 65 years. Exclusion was applied to patients with uncontrolled infections, other autoimmune diseases, pregnancy or lactation. Diagnoses were established on the basis of clinical symptoms, serum thyroxine and TRAb, thyroid ultrasound, and orbital computed tomography. PBMCs were separated from about 10 ml of fresh peripheral blood using Ficoll-Paque density gradient centrifugation. Total RNA was extracted with Trizol reagent, and quality was checked on an Agilent 2100 Bioanalyzer. This sample is drawn from a study of T cells in Graves' hyperthyroidism and ophthalmopathy (dated 2019 in TCRdb). Regarding the complete study: Peripheral blood samples were taken at the time of initial diagnosis, prior to any treatment. A discovery cohort of around 98 patients, roughly 45 with Graves' ophthalmopathy and more than 55 with stable Graves' hyperthyroidism, was used to find distinguishing TCR V-J signatures. Whether ophthalmopathy could be predicted prospectively was tested in an independent validation cohort made up of 18 to 20 hyperthyroidism patients plus 17 patients who later progressed to ophthalmopathy. The 95 to 100 discovery patients were divided at random into training and test sets in a 7:3 ratio. According to the paper, TCR Vbeta CDR3 sequencing was carried out on some 140 peripheral blood samples, which came from approximately 41 ophthalmopathy, fewer than 80 hyperthyroidism and about 17 progressor patients. The study also compared thyroid tissue and blood T-cell repertoires from 6 or 7 Graves' hyperthyroidism patients. Following sampling, methimazole starting at 30 mg daily was given to hyperthyroidism patients, and high-dose intravenous methylprednisolone was given to ophthalmopathy patients. The study at large found these results: A model built on a 13 V-J signature distinguished ophthalmopathy from stable hyperthyroidism, reaching 87.88% sensitivity and approximately 83% specificity in cross-validation and 80%/75% in testing. Most expanded thyroid clonotypes (frequency above 0.001) were also detected in blood, suggesting blood repertoires may reflect thyroid immune responses. No statistical method was used to fix the sample size in advance, and group allocation was not hidden from the investigators. In validation, progression to ophthalmopathy was predicted by the model with approximately 67% sensitivity and around 76% specificity, a median of 6.5 months before onset.

From the germline V gene (reference sequence), CDR1 is MNHEY and CDR2 is SMNVEV. V gives up 5 bases and J gives up 6 bases, and the segment between their germline ends measures 10 bases. The CDR3 holds 13 amino acids from the cysteine to the phenylalanine. Kept here is only the CDR3 DNA, which spans 39 bases and is read in frame from base 1. The chain is encoded by TRBV27 joined to TRBJ2-2, with the D gene not clear enough to name. Sequencing input: blood. The sequence came from a woman in her 30s with Graves' hyperthyroidism. CDR3 reads: CASSPGSAGELFF. The nucleotide sequence reads TGTGCCAGCAGTCCGGGTAGTGCCGGGGAGCTGTTTTTT.